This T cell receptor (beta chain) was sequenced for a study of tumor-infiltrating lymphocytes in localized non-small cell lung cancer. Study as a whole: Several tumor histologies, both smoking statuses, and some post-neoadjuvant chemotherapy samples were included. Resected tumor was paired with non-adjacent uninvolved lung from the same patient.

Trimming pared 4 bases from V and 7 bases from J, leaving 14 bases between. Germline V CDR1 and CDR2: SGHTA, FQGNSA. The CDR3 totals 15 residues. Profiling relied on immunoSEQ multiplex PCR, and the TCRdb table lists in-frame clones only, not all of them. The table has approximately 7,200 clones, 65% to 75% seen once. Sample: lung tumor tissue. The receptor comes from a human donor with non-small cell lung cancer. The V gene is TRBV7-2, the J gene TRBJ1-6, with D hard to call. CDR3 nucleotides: TGTGCCAGCAGCTCCTCTAGCCTTAGCAATTCACCCCTCCACTTT. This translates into CASSSSSLSNSPLHF.